The T cell receptor beta chain under discussion was sequenced for a study of blood T cell repertoires in COVID-19. The wider study: From the United States, Italy and Spain came samples of acute and convalescent COVID-19.

Clones were sequenced by immunoSEQ multiplex PCR, and TCRdb holds only the in-frame ones, with some missing. The table has about 140,000 clones, approximately 85% seen once. Per the germline V gene, CDR1 is SGDLS and CDR2 is YYNGEE. CDR3 size: 17 residues. V gave up 4 bases and J gave up 0 bases, with 14 bases separating them. The sequencing sample was made of peripheral blood. This clonotype originated in a woman aged 80 or over with acute or convalescent COVID-19. The V and J genes are TRBV9 and TRBJ2-6, with a tentative D call TRBD2 (5 bases). The CDR3 coding sequence is TGTGCCAGCAGCCCGCTCGGGGTGATCTCTGGGGCCAACGTCCTGACTTTC. Protein: CASSPLGVISGANVLTF. Looking up the rest from reference TRBV9 and TRBJ2-6 gives the full variable domain: DSGVTQTPKHLITATGQRVTLRCSPRSGDLSVYWYQQSLDQGLQFLIQYYNGEERAKGNILERFSAQQFPDLHSELNLSSLELGDSALYFCASSPLGVISGANVLTFGAGSRLTVL.